The 15 T cell receptor beta chains below all came from one sample that was sequenced in a study of blood T cell repertoires in COVID-19. The assay was immunoSEQ multiplex PCR, and TCRdb's table has in-frame clones only and misses some. Here the sample spans approximately 200,000 clones, around 82% being singletons. The sequencing sample was made of PBMCs or T cells enriched from blood (not recorded which). Receptors were obtained from a man aged 40-49 years who had recovered from COVID-19.

J is TRBJ1-2 and V is TRBV28, with 8 bases that match TRBD1. The CDR3 contains 11 residues. J lost 13 bases, V lost 4 bases, and 5 bases had no gene match. Per germline, CDR1 MDHEN and CDR2 SYDVKM. CDR3 protein: CASSSNRGSTF. CDR3 sequence (DNA): TGTGCCAGCAGTTCAAACAGGGGGAGCACCTTC.

The rearrangement joins TRBV3-1 (or the pseudogene TRBV3-2) to TRBJ1-1; 9 bases are a match to TRBD1. Germline-derived CDR1 and CDR2 are LGHDT and YNNKEL (reference sequence). This CDR3 contains 15 residues. V lost 5 bases and J lost 2; bases outside the gene matches: 6. Here the CDR3 reads CASSLQGALNTEAFF. The CDR3 DNA follows: TGTGCCAGCAGCTTACAGGGGGCTCTAAACACTGAAGCTTTCTTT.

J is TRBJ2-2 and V is TRBV5-5, with TRBD2 identical over 9 bases. The CDR3 contains 16 residues. Unmatched junction bases numbered 10, after V lost 4 bases and J lost 6 bases. Germline V gene sequence: CDR1 SGHKS, CDR2 YYEKEE (reference sequence). CDR3 nucleotides: TGTGCCAGCAGCCCACCCGGGACTAGCCTTTCCGGGGAGCTGTTTTTT. This sequence encodes CASSPPGTSLSGELFF.

The CDR3, as DNA: TGTGCCAGCTCACCACCTCCGGGTAGGAACACTGAAGCTTTCTTT. This codes for CASSPPPGRNTEAFF. The chain joins TRBV18 to TRBJ1-1; unclear D gene. Germline V lookup: CDR1 KGHSH, CDR2 LQKENI. V was cut by 0 bases and J by 1 base, with 9 bases left in between. This CDR3 has 15 amino acids.

The J gene is TRBJ2-7, the V gene TRBV27; 9 bases line up with TRBD1. This CDR3 has 13 residues. Germline CDR1 MNHEY, CDR2 SMNVEV (reference sequence). Trimming removed 6 bases from V and 7 bases from J; junction bases left unmatched: 7. CDR3 sequence: CASRDRGSGEQYV. CDR3 nucleotides: TGTGCCAGCAGGGACAGGGGTTCGGGAGAGCAGTACGTC.

V and J are TRBV18 and TRBJ2-2; 11 nucleotides align to TRBD2. J lost 4 bases, V lost 0 bases, and 10 bases had no gene match. The CDR3 covers 19 residues. The germline V gene encodes CDR1 KGHSH and CDR2 LQKENI. Here the CDR3 reads CASSPPTTSGARGTGELFF. The CDR3 coding sequence is TGTGCCAGCTCACCACCGACGACTAGCGGGGCACGGGGCACCGGGGAGCTGTTTTTT.

The rearrangement links TRBV5-1 to TRBJ2-1; 9 bases match TRBD2. The V gene's germline CDR1 is SGHRS and CDR2 YFSETQ. This CDR3 is built from 15 residues. The trim removed 3 bases at V and 5 bases at J, leaving 6 bases unmatched. In DNA, the CDR3 is TGCGCCAGCAGCTCAGGGACTAGCTCGAACAATGAGCAGTTCTTC. It yields the protein CASSSGTSSNNEQFF. The complete variable domain, with remaining parts taken from reference TRBV5-1 and TRBJ2-1, reads KAGVTQTPRYLIKTRGQQVTLSCSPISGHRSVSWYQQTPGQGLQFLFEYFSETQRNKGNFPGRFSGRQFSNSRSEMNVSTLELGDSALYLCASSSGTSSNNEQFFGPGTRLTVL.

This chain joins TRBV7-2 and TRBJ1-1; TRBD1 might be the D (6 bases). V gave up 4 bases and J gave up 4 bases, with 16 bases separating them. The CDR3 totals 15 residues. Germline assignment: CDR1 SGHTA and CDR2 FQGNSA. The DNA of the CDR3 is TGTGCCAGCAGCTCCCGCACACGGGGGGCCACTGAAGCTTTCTTT. Amino acid sequence: CASSSRTRGATEAFF.

This clone was picked up one time. This chain uses TRBV10-3 with TRBJ2-7, with 12 bases aligning to TRBD2. The germline CDR1 and CDR2 sequences are ENHRY and SYGVKD. With 11 bases clipped from V and 4 bases from J, the junction kept 12 bases outside the gene matches. The CDR3 sequence is 15 residues long. Here the CDR3 reads CAPPQTSGRSYEQYV. In nucleotides, the CDR3 is TGTGCCCCCCCCCAGACTAGCGGGAGATCGTACGAGCAGTACGTC.

The chain joins TRBV19 to TRBJ2-5; possibly TRBD2 for D (5 bases). Per the germline V gene, CDR1 is LNHDA and CDR2 is SQIVND (reference sequence). CDR3 length: 15 amino acids. V was trimmed by 0 bases and J by 2 bases, leaving 10 bases between them. The CDR3 loop is CASSIEGGYQETQYF. CDR3 DNA sequence: TGTGCCAGTAGTATAGAAGGAGGCTATCAAGAGACCCAGTACTTC.

The V and J genes are TRBV5-4 and TRBJ2-5; TRBD2 matches 7 bases. Trimming at V came to 4 bases and at J to 5 bases, leaving 8 bases not matched to a gene. The CDR3 covers 14 residues. Germline lookup yields CDR1 SGHNT and CDR2 YYREEE (reference sequence). The CDR3 sequence: CASSEGGAEETQYF. The CDR3 DNA reads as TGTGCCAGCAGCGAGGGAGGGGCGGAGGAGACCCAGTACTTC. The whole variable domain, filled in from reference TRBV5-4 and TRBJ2-5, reads ETGVTQSPTHLIKTRGQQVTLRCSSQSGHNTVSWYQQALGQGPQFIFQYYREEENGRGNFPPRFSGLQFPNYSSELNVNALELDDSALYLCASSEGGAEETQYFGPGTRLLVL.

The chain joins TRBV5-1 to TRBJ2-1, with D maybe TRBD1 (5 bases). Trimming took off 0 bases at V and 4 bases at J, with 8 bases between the two ends. The CDR3 sequence is 14 residues long. Germline CDR1 is SGHRS and CDR2 is YFSETQ. The CDR3 DNA reads TGCGCCAGCAGCTTGGCGACAGAATACAATGAGCAGTTCTTC. Residues: CASSLATEYNEQFF. The entire variable domain, with the rest obtained from reference TRBV5-1 and TRBJ2-1, is as follows: KAGVTQTPRYLIKTRGQQVTLSCSPISGHRSVSWYQQTPGQGLQFLFEYFSETQRNKGNFPGRFSGRQFSNSRSEMNVSTLELGDSALYLCASSLATEYNEQFFGPGTRLTVL.

J is TRBJ1-2 and V is TRBV10-3; a weak D match, TRBD1 (5 bases). The V gene lost 0 bases and the J gene lost 5 bases, with 10 bases spanning the gap. The V gene's germline CDR1 is ENHRY and CDR2 SYGVKD. The CDR3 sequence is 14 residues long. CDR3: CAISESPGQYGYTF. The CDR3 DNA sequence: TGTGCCATCAGTGAGTCTCCAGGGCAGTATGGCTACACCTTC.

CDR3 amino acids: CAWSVGAGNQPQHF. The CDR3 nucleotides are TGTGCCTGGAGTGTCGGAGCCGGGAATCAGCCCCAGCATTTT. J is TRBJ1-5 and V is TRBV30; no clear D. V was cut by 0 bases and J by 4 bases, with 10 bases left in between. The CDR3 runs to 14 residues. Germline lookup yields CDR1 GTSNPN and CDR2 SVGIG (reference sequence).

The chain couples TRBV4-3 to TRBJ1-2; no firm D call. Germline V gene sequence: CDR1 LGHNA, CDR2 YSLEER. This CDR3 has 14 amino acids. V gave up 1 base and J gave up 5 bases, with 11 bases separating them. CDR3 protein: CASSQALVPYGYTF. In DNA form, the CDR3 reads TGCGCCAGCAGCCAAGCCCTCGTCCCGTATGGCTACACCTTC.